The 20 T cell receptor beta chains below were found in one sample sequenced in a study of brain T cells in children with intractable seizures. The data were produced by immunoSEQ multiplex PCR, yet TCRdb's version contains in-frame clones alone and is incomplete. This sample has tens of thousands of clones, with 93% found just once. The starting material was peripheral blood, obtained at surgery. The receptors were sampled from a boy in the first two years of life with tuberous sclerosis and intractable seizures.

The chain links TRBV29-1 to TRBJ1-3; 9 bases agree with TRBD1. J was trimmed by 0 bases and V by 7 bases; bases with no gene match: 7. The CDR3 extends over 15 amino acids. The germline V gene encodes CDR1 SQVTM and CDR2 ANQGSEA. The CDR3 DNA is TGCAGCGGCACCGTGGGACAGGGCTCTGGAAACACCATATATTTT. Protein product: CSGTVGQGSGNTIYF. The full variable domain, rest sourced from reference TRBV29-1 and TRBJ1-3, is SAVISQKPSRDICQRGTSLTIQCQVDSQVTMMFWYRQQPGQSLTLIATANQGSEATYESGFVIDKFPISRPNLTFSTLTVSNMSPEDSSIYLCSGTVGQGSGNTIYFGEGSWLTVV.

This clone has only a few counts. The chain carries TRBV18 and TRBJ1-3, with TRBD1 identical over 7 bases. Germline loops: CDR1 KGHSH, CDR2 LQKENI. V dropped 3 bases and J dropped 0; count of bases not matched to a gene: 2. This CDR3 region has 15 residues. CDR3 nucleotide sequence: TGTGCCAGCTCACCTGGGACAGTCTCTGGAAACACCATATATTTT. Protein product: CASSPGTVSGNTIYF.

The chain employs TRBV5-6 and TRBJ1-2; D gene uncertain. The V end was cut by 0 bases, the J end by 8 bases, with 8 bases between. This CDR3 spans 12 amino acids. Germline values: CDR1 SGHDT, CDR2 YYEEEE. This chain's CDR3 is CASSLGTGGYTF. CDR3 nucleotides: TGTGCCAGCAGCTTGGGAACCGGCGGCTACACCTTC.

This clone came up once. This sequence joins TRBV7-3 and TRBJ2-1, with TRBD2 as a possible D gene (6 bases). V was cut by 2 bases and J by 0 bases, with 8 bases left in between. Germline V lookup: CDR1 SGHTA, CDR2 FQGTGA. The CDR3 extends over 15 amino acids. The DNA for the CDR3 is TGTGCCAGCAGCTTAGACGGGAGCTCCTACAATGAGCAGTTCTTC. This encodes CASSLDGSSYNEQFF.

J is TRBJ1-5 and V is TRBV27, with 10 bases identical to TRBD1. Germline lookup yields CDR1 MNHEY and CDR2 SMNVEV (reference sequence). V gave up 6 bases and J gave up 1 base; unmatched junction bases: 9. This CDR3 comprises 17 residues. The CDR3 region has the DNA TGTGCCAGCAGCCCCCTTCGGGACAGGGGAAGCAATCAGCCCCAGCATTTT. Its protein product is CASSPLRDRGSNQPQHF.

DNA for the CDR3: TGTGCCAGCAGTTTTTCAGGCACCGGGGAGCTGTTTTTT. Its protein product is CASSFSGTGELFF. V usage is TRBV27 and J usage is TRBJ2-2; D call uncertain. CDR3 length: 13 residues. V dropped 3 bases and J dropped 4 bases, with 6 bases sitting between them. Germline V lookup: CDR1 MNHEY, CDR2 SMNVEV (reference sequence).

The chain employs TRBV4-1 and TRBJ2-1; the D gene could be TRBD1 or TRBD2 (8 bases each). Germline CDR1 is MGHRA and CDR2 is YSYEKL. The CDR3 is made up of 21 amino acids. V lost 3 bases to trimming and J lost 3 bases, with 30 bases between them. CDR3 region: CASSHTPATGVAGGNYNEQFF. The CDR3 nucleotides read TGCGCCAGCAGCCACACGCCCGCGACAGGGGTGGCGGGGGGAAACTACAATGAGCAGTTCTTC.

The CDR3 coding sequence is TGTGCCAGCAGTGAGGGGGTACTTGTCGCGGGCTCGAAATTCTTC. It specifies CASSEGVLVAGSKFF. The chain uses TRBV6-4 and TRBJ2-1; D assignment may be TRBD1 or TRBD2 (5 bases each). Germline lookup yields CDR1 MRHNA and CDR2 SNTAGT. This CDR3 has 15 residues. Trimming shortened V by 3 bases and J by 16 bases, and 25 bases separated the two germline ends.

The J gene is TRBJ1-1, the V gene TRBV30; no clear D gene. CDR1 and CDR2 (germline): GTSNPN, SVGIG (reference sequence). The CDR3 is 12 amino acids. V dropped 3 bases and J dropped 4 bases, with 9 bases sitting between them. The DNA for the CDR3 is TGTGCCTGGAGGGAAATGGGCACTGAAGCTTTCTTT. Its protein is CAWREMGTEAFF.

The chain carries TRBV29-1 and TRBJ2-7; 12 nucleotides align to TRBD2. V lost 4 bases to trimming and J lost 0 bases; unmatched junction nucleotides: 1. Germline CDR1 and CDR2: SQVTM and ANQGSEA. The CDR3 sequence is 14 residues long. The CDR3 nucleotides read TGCAGCGTTGGGGGACTAGCGGGCTCCTACGAGCAGTACTTC. The encoded protein is CSVGGLAGSYEQYF.

The V and J genes are TRBV2 and TRBJ1-1, with 7 bases that match TRBD1. The germline V gene encodes CDR1 SNHLY and CDR2 FYNNEI. This CDR3 has 13 amino acids. V dropped 3 bases and J dropped 4; count of bases not matched to a gene: 2. The CDR3 bases are TGTGCCAGCAGTGACGGGACAGCCACTGAAGCTTTCTTT. It yields the protein CASSDGTATEAFF.

This clone was picked up a small number of times. The genes are TRBV25-1 and TRBJ2-7; D uncertain. V was trimmed by 0 bases and J by 5 bases, leaving 17 bases between them. Germline values: CDR1 MGHDK, CDR2 SYGVNS. CDR3 size: 16 residues. DNA of the CDR3: TGTGCCAGCAGTGAATATAGTCAAGGCCGACTCAACGAGCAGTACTTC. This translates into CASSEYSQGRLNEQYF.

The chain uses TRBV4-1 and TRBJ2-7; 12 bases agree with TRBD2. The CDR3 has 16 amino acids. V lost 0 bases, J lost 1 base, and 1 base stayed unmatched. The germline V gene encodes CDR1 MGHRA and CDR2 YSYEKL. The CDR3 bases are TGCGCCAGCAGCCAAGAGGGGACTAGCGGGTCCTACGAGCAGTACTTC. Protein: CASSQEGTSGSYEQYF.

The J gene is TRBJ1-4, the V gene TRBV11-2, with TRBD1 matching 9 bases. The V gene's germline CDR1 is SGHAT and CDR2 FQNNGV. This CDR3 has 14 residues. The V segment lost 7 bases and the J segment 4 bases; nucleotides outside the gene matches: 4. CDR3 region: CASTRGQGNEKLFF. CDR3 DNA: TGTGCCAGCACGAGGGGACAGGGTAATGAAAAACTGTTTTTT. The full variable domain, its missing parts supplied by reference TRBV11-2 and TRBJ1-4, is EAGVAQSPRYKIIEKRQSVAFWCNPISGHATLYWYQQILGQGPKLLIQFQNNGVVDDSQLPKDRFSAERLKGVDSTLKIQPAKLEDSAVYLCASTRGQGNEKLFFGSGTQLSVL.

V and J are TRBV3-1 (or the pseudogene TRBV3-2) and TRBJ2-7, with a tentative D call TRBD2 (6 bases). Trimming pared 0 bases from V and 6 bases from J, leaving 15 bases between. CDR1 LGHDT and CDR2 YNNKEL come from the germline V gene (reference sequence). The CDR3 covers 15 residues. The CDR3 here is CASSQEEKAGSEQYF. As DNA, the CDR3 is TGTGCCAGCAGCCAAGAAGAAAAAGCGGGTAGCGAGCAGTACTTC.

This chain connects TRBV10-1 to TRBJ1-2; D call uncertain. The germline gives CDR1 WNHNN, CDR2 SYGVQD (reference sequence). Deletions cut 8 bases from V and 0 bases from J, with 16 bases between. CDR3 length: 15 residues. The DNA of the CDR3 is TGCGCCAGCCGTCTGGGAGGAGCGGCTAACTATGGCTACACCTTC. It specifies CASRLGGAANYGYTF.

V is TRBV25-1 and J is TRBJ2-1; D gene ambiguous. This CDR3 is 12 amino acids long. Germline V gene data show CDR1 as MGHDK and CDR2 as SYGVNS. The V and J ends lost 3 bases and 11 bases respectively, with 11 bases between them. The CDR3 loop is CASSDVGGKQFF. For the CDR3, the DNA is TGTGCCAGCAGTGATGTAGGCGGAAAGCAGTTCTTC.

This chain joins TRBV14 and TRBJ1-3; the D is unclear. The CDR3 totals 15 residues. V was trimmed by 4 bases and J by 4 bases, leaving 14 bases between them. Germline V gene sequence: CDR1 SGHDN, CDR2 FVKESK. Here the CDR3 reads CASSLRAARGNTIYF. DNA for the CDR3: TGTGCCAGCAGCCTGAGGGCCGCCAGGGGAAACACCATATATTTT.

The rearrangement joins TRBV9 to TRBJ1-2; a weak D match, TRBD1 (5 bases). There are 14 residues in the CDR3. Germline lookup yields CDR1 SGDLS and CDR2 YYNGEE. V gave up 0 bases and J gave up 7 bases, with 13 bases separating them. The CDR3 DNA follows: TGTGCCAGCAGCGTAGGCCCTGGGGGGACTGGCTACACCTTC. Amino acids: CASSVGPGGTGYTF.

The V gene is TRBV13, the J gene TRBJ1-2; TRBD1 matches 10 bases. V lost 5 bases to trimming and J lost 3 bases; unmatched junction nucleotides: 0. This CDR3 region has 13 residues. The V gene's germline CDR1 is PRHDT and CDR2 FYEKMQ (reference sequence). In DNA, the CDR3 is TGTGCCAGCAGCGGGACAGGGGACTATGGCTACACCTTC. Translated: CASSGTGDYGYTF.